This T cell receptor beta chain was found in a study of blood T cell repertoires in COVID-19. At the level of the study: From the United States, Italy and Spain came samples of acute and convalescent COVID-19. PBMCs, B-cell-depleted T cells, or T cells were the source of the cDNA or gDNA that made up the material.

Original methodology: Amplifying reference gene primers gave estimates of nucleated cell counts. Libraries were prepared by immunoSEQ multiplex PCR; TCRdb keeps only in-frame clonotypes and omits some of them. V, J and clone size are taken as reported in that table, and D and trimming were inferred from the DNA itself. The sample has around 250,000 clones, about four fifths seen once. This CDR3 is 15 amino acids long. From germline, CDR1 is SGHRS and CDR2 YFSETQ. Comments on this clone: The junction differs from germline at one of its ends, possibly a read error.

The TCR was taken from a middle-aged woman who had recovered from COVID-19. The chain links TRBV5-1 to TRBJ1-1; the D gene is possibly TRBD1 (5 bases). What was sequenced was peripheral blood. CDR3 bases: TGCGCCAGCAGCTTGGTGGGGGGGACGAACGCTGAAGCTTTCTTT. This translates into CASSLVGGTNAEAFF. The variable domain in full, with the rest retrieved from reference TRBV5-1 and TRBJ1-1, is KAGVTQTPRYLIKTRGQQVTLSCSPISGHRSVSWYQQTPGQGLQFLFEYFSETQRNKGNFPGRFSGRQFSNSRSEMNVSTLELGDSALYLCASSLVGGTNAEAFFGQGTRLTVV.